This entry lists 3 T cell receptor beta chains sequenced from one sample in a study of T cell changes during pregnancy in multiple sclerosis. Data came from immunoSEQ multiplex PCR; TCRdb stores just in-frame clones and leaves some out. The sample lists some 97,000 clones, about 94% seen once, with around 0.9% in the top ten. Source: peripheral blood, taken before pregnancy. These receptors came from a female donor with multiple sclerosis, enrolled in a pregnancy study.

This rearrangement joins TRBV9 to TRBJ1-3; D call uncertain. Germline V gene lookup returns CDR1 SGDLS and CDR2 YYNGEE. V dropped 2 bases and J dropped 1 base, with 7 bases sitting between them. The CDR3 contains 14 residues. In nucleotides, the CDR3 is TGTGCCAGCAGCGTTCGAGATTCTGGAAACACCATATATTTT. As protein: CASSVRDSGNTIYF.

This rearrangement joins TRBV5-1 to TRBJ1-1, with unresolved D. The V end was cut by 3 bases, the J end by 4 bases, with 13 bases between. This CDR3 contains 14 residues. Germline V gene lookup returns CDR1 SGHRS and CDR2 YFSETQ. The CDR3 sequence: CASSYGRDLTEAFF. CDR3 in DNA: TGCGCCAGCAGCTACGGACGGGATCTCACTGAAGCTTTCTTT.

This sequence joins TRBV6-1 and TRBJ2-1; 7 bases map to TRBD2. The CDR3 extends over 16 amino acids. The V gene end was trimmed by 2 bases and the J gene end by 1 base; junction bases not matched to a gene: 5. Per the germline V gene, CDR1 is MNHNS and CDR2 is SASEGT. The CDR3 reads CASSEKDGRSYNEQFF. CDR3 in DNA: TGTGCCAGCAGTGAAAAGGACGGGAGGTCCTACAATGAGCAGTTCTTC.